The T cell receptor (beta chain) described here comes from a study of blood T cell repertoires in COVID-19 (dated by TCRdb to 2018 to 2021). Turning to the overall study: Samples covering the acute and convalescent phases of COVID-19 were provided by collaborators in the United States, Italy and Spain. The prospective study material was composed of cDNA or gDNA derived from T cells, B-cell-depleted T cells, or PBMCs. Subjects who had been exposed to COVID-19, were actively infected with it, or had recovered from it provided the deeply sampled blood TCRbeta repertoires that made up the dataset. The repertoires were made available in a free public database intended to serve as a resource for research on the immune response to SARS-CoV-2. The samples were drawn from two sources: the first 160 participants of the ongoing ImmuneRACE study, and 950 to 1,500 subjects contributed by 6 global collaborators. The sample metadata nearly always contained a de-identified subject ID, COVID-19 status, age in years and sex. HLA class I and class II types, where available, came from metadata supplied by the sample provider rather than from assay-based typing. Study-level results and caveats: How much clinical and demographic metadata was included differed by source and by participant, and the metadata was provided uncurated.

The immunoSEQ Assay, a bias-controlled multiplex PCR, was used to amplify TCRbeta CDR3 regions from genomic DNA. Processing in the source paper ran as follows. The number of nucleated cells in each sample was estimated from the amplification of reference gene primers within the assay. To quantify the absolute abundance of each unique TCRbeta CDR3 rearrangement, sequence reads were collapsed and filtered. For each sample, productive Simpson clonality was calculated as the square root of Simpson's diversity index over productive rearrangements. TCRdb's version of the immuneACCESS table is confined to in-frame rearrangements and falls short of the full clone set. An unresolved V gene accounts for under half of the shortfall where checked; the remainder is of unknown origin. The V and J calls and the clone size are those of that table, but D and trimming were determined from the DNA. Recorded for this sample are some 200,000 clones; 88% of them occurred a single time. In total, the top ten clones hold approximately 5.6% of the sample.

From the cysteine through the phenylalanine, the CDR3 covers 16 amino acids. Here the CDR3 DNA is all that survives: 48 bases in frame from base 1. Trimming takes 9 bases off V and 0 bases off J; junction bases not matched to a gene: 8. Via the germline V gene, CDR1 is MGHRA and CDR2 YSYEKL. Remarks on this clone: This receptor's antigen is unknown. One base away there is no much larger clone; base qualities are not given.

The collaborating institutions used their own protocols to collect whole blood in K2EDTA tubes. For TCRbeta analysis, collaborators shipped samples in one of three forms: frozen whole blood, isolated PBMCs, or DNA extracted from either of those sample types. This chain joins TRBV4-1 to TRBJ1-6, and TRBD1 matches 7 of the central bases. This clonotype originated in a man in his forties with active or convalescent COVID-19. Sequencing was done on a sample of peripheral blood. The DNA sequence is as follows: TGCGCCAGGGGGTTACAGGGGAGCTCCTATAATTCACCCCTCCACTTT. The translation is CARGLQGSSYNSPLHF.